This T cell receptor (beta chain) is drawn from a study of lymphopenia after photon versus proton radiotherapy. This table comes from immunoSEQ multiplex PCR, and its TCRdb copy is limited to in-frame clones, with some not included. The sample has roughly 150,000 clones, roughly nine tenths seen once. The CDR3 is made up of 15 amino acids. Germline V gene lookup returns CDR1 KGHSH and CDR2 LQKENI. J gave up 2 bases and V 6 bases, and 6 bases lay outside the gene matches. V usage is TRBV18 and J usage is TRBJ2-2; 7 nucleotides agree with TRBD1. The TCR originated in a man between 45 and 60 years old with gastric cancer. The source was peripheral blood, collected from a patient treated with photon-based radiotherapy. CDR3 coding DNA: TGTGCCAGCTCTACGAGACAGGGAAACACCGGGGAGCTGTTTTTT. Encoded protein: CASSTRQGNTGELFF.